The 5 T cell receptor beta chains below were found in one sample sequenced in a study of T-cell memory formation after mild COVID-19. MiXCR, run by TCRdb on the 5' RACE reads, gives a single entry per CDR3 protein. Found here are 180,000 or so distinct CDR3 sequences, approximately 10% of them singletons; the top ten hold 3% to 4%. What was sequenced was PBMCs or a T cell subset sorted from them (not recorded which). The source is a man aged 18 to 30 who had mild COVID-19 (a few samples of this study predate the infection). Cell type and time point are not known.

V and J are TRBV27 and TRBJ1-2, with 8 bases matching TRBD1. The CDR3 totals 15 residues. Germline values: CDR1 MNHEY, CDR2 SMNVEV (reference sequence). With V trimmed by 5 bases and J by 4 bases, 9 bases remained unmatched. CDR3 amino acids: CASSLTRGRAYGYTF. CDR3 coding DNA: TGTGCCAGCAGTCTCACCAGGGGGCGTGCCTATGGCTACACCTTC.

The rearrangement joins TRBV6-2 or TRBV6-3 to TRBJ2-3; D is possibly TRBD1 or TRBD2 (5 bases each). CDR3 length equals 15 residues. Germline V gene lookup returns CDR1 MNHEY and CDR2 SVGEGT. Trimming pared 2 bases from V and 3 bases from J, leaving 12 bases between. CDR3 in DNA: TGTGCCAGCAGTTACCGGGACCCCTCGACAGATACGCAGTATTTT. Encoded protein: CASSYRDPSTDTQYF.

The CDR3 DNA follows: TGTGCCAGCAGCTTAGTCGGCGGGGGGGCCACCGGGGAGCTGTTTTTT. This sequence encodes CASSLVGGGATGELFF. The chain uses TRBV7-2 and TRBJ2-2; the match to TRBD2 covers 9 bases. Per germline, CDR1 SGHTA and CDR2 FQGNSA. The CDR3 is made up of 16 amino acids. J lost 4 bases, V lost 1 base, and 4 bases had no gene match.

This clonotype was detected a few times. The genes are TRBV5-1 and TRBJ1-3; no clear D gene. Trimming took off 0 bases at V and 1 base at J, with 8 bases between the two ends. CDR1 is SGHRS, CDR2 YFSETQ, per germline. This CDR3 spans 15 amino acids. CDR3 region: CASSLDPPSGNTIYF. The CDR3 DNA reads TGCGCCAGCAGCTTGGACCCCCCTTCTGGAAACACCATATATTTT.

This clonotype was seen a single time. The chain joins TRBV20-1 to TRBJ2-3, with TRBD1 as a possible D gene (5 bases). Germline values: CDR1 DFQATT, CDR2 SNEGSKA (reference sequence). With 3 bases removed from V and 1 base from J, the gap between germline ends came to 14 bases. CDR3 size: 15 residues. The CDR3 sequence: CSARPSGFGTDTQYF. CDR3 nucleotides: TGCAGTGCTAGGCCTTCAGGGTTCGGCACAGATACGCAGTATTTT.